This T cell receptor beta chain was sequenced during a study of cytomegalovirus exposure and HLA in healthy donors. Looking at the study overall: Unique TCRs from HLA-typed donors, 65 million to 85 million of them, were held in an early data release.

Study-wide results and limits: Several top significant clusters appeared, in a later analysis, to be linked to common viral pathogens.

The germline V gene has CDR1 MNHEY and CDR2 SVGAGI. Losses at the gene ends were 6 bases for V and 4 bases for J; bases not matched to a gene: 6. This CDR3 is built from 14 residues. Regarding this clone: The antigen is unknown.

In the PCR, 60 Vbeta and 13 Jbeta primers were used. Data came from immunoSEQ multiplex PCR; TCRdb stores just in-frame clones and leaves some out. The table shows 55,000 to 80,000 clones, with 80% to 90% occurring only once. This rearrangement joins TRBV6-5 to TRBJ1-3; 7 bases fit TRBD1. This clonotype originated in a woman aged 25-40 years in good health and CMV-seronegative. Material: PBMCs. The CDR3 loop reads CASRSTGVGNTIYF. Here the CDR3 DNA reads TGTGCCAGCAGGTCCACAGGGGTCGGAAACACCATATATTTT.